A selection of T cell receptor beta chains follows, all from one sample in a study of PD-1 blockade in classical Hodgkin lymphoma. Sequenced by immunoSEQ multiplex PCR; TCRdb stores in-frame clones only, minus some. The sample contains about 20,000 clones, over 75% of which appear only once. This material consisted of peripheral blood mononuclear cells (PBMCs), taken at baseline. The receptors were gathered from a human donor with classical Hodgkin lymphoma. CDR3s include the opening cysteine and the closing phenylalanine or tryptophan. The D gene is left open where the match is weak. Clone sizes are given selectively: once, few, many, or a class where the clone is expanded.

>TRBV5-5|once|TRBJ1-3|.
CASSLRNRAPGNTIYF
TGTGCCAGCAGCTTAAGAAACAGGGCCCCTGGAAACACCATATATTTT
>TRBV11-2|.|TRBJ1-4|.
CASSPIGGGLEEGEKLFF
TGTGCCAGCAGCCCGATAGGTGGGGGCTTAGAGGAGGGTGAAAAACTGTTTTTT
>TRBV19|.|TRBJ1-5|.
CASSIGTNQPQHF
TGTGCCAGTAGTATAGGGACCAATCAGCCCCAGCATTTT
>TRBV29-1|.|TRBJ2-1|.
CSVEEANRATYNEQFF
TGCAGCGTTGAAGAGGCTAACAGGGCTACCTACAATGAGCAGTTCTTC
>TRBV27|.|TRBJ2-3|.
CASSFTLGRTDTQYF
TGTGCCAGCAGTTTCACATTAGGTCGCACAGATACGCAGTATTTT
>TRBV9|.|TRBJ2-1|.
CASSSWDAGGNEQFF
TGTGCCAGCAGCTCTTGGGACGCCGGGGGAAATGAGCAGTTCTTC
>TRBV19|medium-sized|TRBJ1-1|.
CATTWGRANTEAFF
TGTGCCACCACGTGGGGCAGAGCGAACACTGAAGCTTTCTTT
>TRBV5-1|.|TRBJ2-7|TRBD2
CASSFNYPSGPYEQYF
TGCGCCAGCAGCTTTAACTACCCTAGCGGCCCCTACGAGCAGTACTTC
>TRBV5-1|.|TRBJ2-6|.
CASSLEGANVLTF
TGCGCCAGCAGCTTGGAGGGGGCCAACGTCCTGACTTTC
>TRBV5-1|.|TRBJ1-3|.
CASSLTGLPSGNTIYF
TGCGCCAGCAGCCTGACAGGTTTACCCTCTGGAAACACCATATATTTT
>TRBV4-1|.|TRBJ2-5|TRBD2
CASSQQLAGLQETQYF
TGCGCCAGCAGCCAACAATTAGCGGGTCTACAAGAGACCCAGTACTTC
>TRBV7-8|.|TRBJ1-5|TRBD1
CASSRWGQGFIGHQPQHF
TGTGCCAGCAGCCGATGGGGACAGGGATTTATCGGTCATCAGCCCCAGCATTTT
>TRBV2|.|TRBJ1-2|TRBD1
CASTDVGTGVGGYTF
TGTGCCAGCACTGATGTTGGGACAGGTGTGGGTGGCTACACCTTC
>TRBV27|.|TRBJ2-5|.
CASGAGLETQYF
TGTGCCAGCGGCGCAGGGCTAGAGACCCAGTACTTC
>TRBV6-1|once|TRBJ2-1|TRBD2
CASSEARLAGFDEQFF
TGTGCCAGCAGTGAAGCAAGACTAGCGGGATTCGATGAGCAGTTCTTC
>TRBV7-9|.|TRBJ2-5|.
CASSLGDAGTQYF
TGTGCCAGCAGCTTAGGGGATGCGGGGACCCAGTACTTC
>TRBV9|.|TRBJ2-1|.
CASSVAFLGANYNEQFF
TGTGCCAGCAGCGTAGCTTTTTTGGGGGCTAACTACAATGAGCAGTTCTTC
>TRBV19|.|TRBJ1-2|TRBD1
CASSRQNRGNTYGYTF
TGTGCCAGTAGTAGACAAAACAGGGGTAATACCTATGGCTACACCTTC
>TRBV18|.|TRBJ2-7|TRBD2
CASSPGLAGGIAYEQYF
TGTGCCAGCAGCCCCGGACTAGCGGGAGGGATCGCCTACGAGCAGTACTTC
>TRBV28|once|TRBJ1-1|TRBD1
CASSETGDRGYTEAFF
TGTGCCAGCTCCGAAACCGGTGACAGGGGTTACACTGAAGCTTTCTTT
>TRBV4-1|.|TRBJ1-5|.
CASSQDFYQAQHF
TGCGCCAGCAGCCAAGATTTTTATCAGGCCCAGCATTTT
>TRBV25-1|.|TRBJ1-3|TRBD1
CASSGPKTGLGSDTIYF
TGTGCCAGCAGTGGACCCAAGACAGGGTTAGGATCAGACACCATATATTTT
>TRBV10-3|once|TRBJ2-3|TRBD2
CAIRKSSGKGRTDTQYF
TGTGCCATCAGGAAGAGTAGCGGGAAGGGACGCACAGATACGCAGTATTTT
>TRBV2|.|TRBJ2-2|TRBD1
CASRDRGWYTGELFF
TGTGCCAGCAGGGACAGGGGATGGTACACCGGGGAGCTGTTTTTT
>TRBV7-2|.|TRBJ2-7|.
CASSLQGQGGLHEQYF
TGTGCCAGCAGCTTACAGGGGCAGGGCGGGCTCCACGAGCAGTACTTC
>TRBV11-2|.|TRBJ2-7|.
CASSPWAGDDEQYF
TGTGCCAGCAGCCCCTGGGCCGGAGACGACGAGCAGTACTTC
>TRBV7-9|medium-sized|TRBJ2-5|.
CASSPPKSLQETQYF
TGTGCCAGCAGTCCGCCCAAAAGCTTGCAAGAGACCCAGTACTTC